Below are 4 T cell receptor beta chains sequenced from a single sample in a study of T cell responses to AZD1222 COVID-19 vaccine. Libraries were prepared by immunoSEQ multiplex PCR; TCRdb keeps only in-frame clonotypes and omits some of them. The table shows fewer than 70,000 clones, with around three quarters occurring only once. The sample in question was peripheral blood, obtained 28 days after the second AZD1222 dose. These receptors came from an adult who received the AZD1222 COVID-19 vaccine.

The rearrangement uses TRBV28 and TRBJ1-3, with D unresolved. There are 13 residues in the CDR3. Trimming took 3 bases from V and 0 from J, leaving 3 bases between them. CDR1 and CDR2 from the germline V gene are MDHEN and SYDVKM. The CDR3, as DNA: TGTGCCAGCAGTTTGGACTCTGGAAACACCATATATTTT. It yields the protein CASSLDSGNTIYF.

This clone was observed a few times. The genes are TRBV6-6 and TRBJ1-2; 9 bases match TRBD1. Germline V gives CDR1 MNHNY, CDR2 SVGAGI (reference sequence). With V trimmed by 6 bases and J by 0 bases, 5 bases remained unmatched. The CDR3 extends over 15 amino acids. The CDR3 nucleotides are TGTGCCAGCAGACAAGGACAGGGGACTAACTATGGCTACACCTTC. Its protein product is CASRQGQGTNYGYTF.

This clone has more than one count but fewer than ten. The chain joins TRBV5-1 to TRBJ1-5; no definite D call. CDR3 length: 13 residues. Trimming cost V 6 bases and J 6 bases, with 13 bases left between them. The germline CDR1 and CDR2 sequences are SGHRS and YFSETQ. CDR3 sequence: CASNYPRGQPQHF. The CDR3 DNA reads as TGCGCCAGCAACTACCCCCGGGGTCAGCCCCAGCATTTT.

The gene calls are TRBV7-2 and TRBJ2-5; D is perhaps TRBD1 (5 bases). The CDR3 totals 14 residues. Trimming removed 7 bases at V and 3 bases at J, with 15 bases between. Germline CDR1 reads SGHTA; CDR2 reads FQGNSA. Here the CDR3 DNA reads TGTGCCAGCAATCGCCCTCAGGGTGAAGAGACCCAGTACTTC. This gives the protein CASNRPQGEETQYF.